One and the same sample provided the 14 T cell receptor beta chains below, sequenced in a study of technical replicates of blood from several donors. Assay used: immunoSEQ multiplex PCR; TCRdb lists only in-frame clones, some missing. The table has approximately 81,000 clones, approximately 94% seen once. The sequenced material came from T cells isolated from PBMCs. Source of these receptors: a human donor in good health.

The V call is TRBV6-5, the J call TRBJ2-7; 10 bases line up with TRBD1. With V trimmed by 6 bases and J by 6 bases, 8 bases remained unmatched. Germline-derived CDR1 and CDR2 are MNHEY and SVGAGI. The CDR3 has 14 amino acids. Written as DNA, the CDR3 is TGTGCCAGCAGGCCAGGGACAGGGGTGGCCGAGCAGTACTTC. Amino acids: CASRPGTGVAEQYF.

The V gene is TRBV7-2, the J gene TRBJ1-1; D uncertain. The CDR3 has 13 amino acids. V was cut by 0 bases and J by 7 bases, with 9 bases left in between. The germline gives CDR1 SGHTA, CDR2 FQGNSA. CDR3 coding DNA: TGTGCCAGCAGCTTAGCTGAGCGGGGTGAAGCTTTCTTT. It is translated as CASSLAERGEAFF.

The CDR3, as DNA: TGTGCCAGCAGCCCTCAGGGGGCGCTTGCCCTAGCGGGGCTAAATGAGCAGTTCTTC. This encodes CASSPQGALALAGLNEQFF. The genes are TRBV7-3 and TRBJ2-1; TRBD2 might be the D (9 bases). CDR1 and CDR2 (germline): SGHTA, FQGTGA. The V and J ends lost 5 bases and 7 bases respectively, with 30 bases between them. The CDR3 is made up of 19 amino acids.

The chain recombines TRBV5-4 with TRBJ1-1, with D unresolved. The V gene's germline CDR1 is SGHNT and CDR2 YYREEE (reference sequence). This CDR3 spans 15 amino acids. Trimming removed 0 bases at V and 0 bases at J, with 9 bases between. CDR3 sequence (DNA): TGTGCCAGCAGCTTGGCCCAACATATGAACACTGAAGCTTTCTTT. Its protein product is CASSLAQHMNTEAFF.

The chain recombines TRBV6-6 with TRBJ2-7; D may be TRBD1 (6 bases). Germline V gives CDR1 MNHNY, CDR2 SVGAGI (reference sequence). CDR3 length: 13 residues. V was shortened by 9 bases and J by 4 bases, with 16 bases between the two germline ends. In DNA form, the CDR3 reads TGTGCCAGTGGGATCAGGGGTGGGTACGAGCAGTACTTC. Its protein is CASGIRGGYEQYF.

This rearrangement joins TRBV6-5 to TRBJ2-7; D remains ambiguous. V lost 9 bases, J lost 2 bases, and 14 bases lay in between. This CDR3 is built from 13 residues. Germline values: CDR1 MNHEY, CDR2 SVGAGI. CDR3 region: CASSNGLTYEQYF. CDR3 in DNA: TGTGCCAGTTCGAACGGGTTGACCTACGAGCAGTACTTC.

This clone was observed once. The J gene is TRBJ2-2, the V gene TRBV5-6; D is ambiguous. Germline V lookup: CDR1 SGHDT, CDR2 YYEEEE. CDR3 length equals 11 residues. Trimming took 1 base from V and 8 from J, leaving 3 bases between them. This CDR3 is CASSLSGELFF. The CDR3 coding sequence is TGTGCCAGCAGCTTGTCGGGGGAGCTGTTTTTT.

This rearrangement joins TRBV28 to TRBJ2-7; TRBD1 matches at 7 bases. The CDR3 totals 13 residues. The V and J ends lost 6 bases and 4 bases, in that order; junction bases with no gene match: 6. Looked up from germline, CDR1 is MDHEN and CDR2 is SYDVKM. CDR3 DNA: TGTGCCAGCAGCTCGGACAGGAGGTACGAGCAGTACTTC. Protein: CASSSDRRYEQYF.

The chain links TRBV28 to TRBJ2-7, with no clear D. The CDR3 is made up of 11 amino acids. Germline values: CDR1 MDHEN, CDR2 SYDVKM. V lost 5 bases to trimming and J lost 4 bases, with 6 bases between them. CDR3 sequence: CASSQQYEQYF. The CDR3 nucleotides read TGTGCCAGCAGTCAACAGTACGAGCAGTACTTC.

V and J are TRBV6-1 and TRBJ1-1; TRBD1 matches 7 bases. CDR3 length: 15 residues. V gave up 4 bases and J gave up 5 bases; unmatched junction bases: 10. Germline CDR1 reads MNHNS; CDR2 reads SASEGT. CDR3 protein: CASSGGGAWSTEAFF. The CDR3 nucleotides read TGTGCCAGCAGTGGAGGGGGCGCGTGGTCGACTGAAGCTTTCTTT.

This clone has only one observation. The V and J genes are TRBV29-1 and TRBJ2-3; TRBD2 aligns across 9 bases. From germline, CDR1 is SQVTM and CDR2 ANQGSEA. The CDR3 extends over 11 amino acids. Trimming cost V 8 bases and J 9 bases; bases outside gene matches: 6. The CDR3: CSFAGGDTQYF. The CDR3 coding sequence is TGCAGCTTTGCGGGAGGGGACACGCAGTATTTT.

V and J are TRBV28 and TRBJ1-2; TRBD1 aligns across 7 bases. The CDR3 is 13 residues long. Germline CDR1 reads MDHEN; CDR2 reads SYDVKM. The V and J ends lost 5 bases and 4 bases, in that order; junction bases with no gene match: 4. The CDR3 coding sequence is TGTGCCAGCAGTAACGCAGGGGGCTATGGCTACACCTTC. Residues: CASSNAGGYGYTF.

This chain connects TRBV19 to TRBJ1-2; TRBD1 might be the D (6 bases). CDR3 size: 13 residues. Germline V gene data show CDR1 as LNHDA and CDR2 as SQIVND (reference sequence). The V and J ends lost 4 bases and 6 bases respectively, with 12 bases between them. The CDR3 region has the DNA TGTGCCAGTAGTACGGACACAGGGCATGGCTACACCTTC. It encodes CASSTDTGHGYTF.

The genes are TRBV5-8 and TRBJ1-2; 9 nucleotides line up with TRBD1. V shed 4 bases, J shed 2 bases, and the junction held 3 bases outside the gene matches. Germline values: CDR1 SGHTS, CDR2 YDEGEE. This CDR3 comprises 14 residues. The CDR3 coding sequence is TGTGCCAGCAGCCAGGGACAGGGAAACTATGGCTACACCTTC. Translated: CASSQGQGNYGYTF.